This T cell receptor (beta chain) comes out of a study of cytotoxic CD8 clonotypes in ibrutinib-treated CLL. Produced via immunoSEQ multiplex PCR; TCRdb's table is partial and in-frame only. The table shows 120,000 to 150,000 clones, with 70% to 85% occurring only once. As regards this clone: Its antigen remains unknown.

This CDR3 is built from 14 residues. The V segment lost 3 bases and the J segment 4 bases; nucleotides outside the gene matches: 6. Germline values: CDR1 SGHRS, CDR2 YFSETQ. Notes on the study in general: Clonality correlated strongly with circulating CD8+ T cells and exceeded age-matched healthy donors at baseline.

About 2.2 micrograms of genomic DNA (from cryopreserved PBMCs) were used for TCR beta libraries. The starting material was PBMCs, obtained after 12 months of ibrutinib treatment. The genes are TRBV5-1 and TRBJ1-2; 7 bases line up with TRBD1. The TCR comes from a human donor with chronic lymphocytic leukemia. The CDR3 loop is CASSSQGDSYGYTF. Written as DNA, the CDR3 is TGCGCCAGCAGCTCCCAGGGGGATAGCTATGGCTACACCTTC.